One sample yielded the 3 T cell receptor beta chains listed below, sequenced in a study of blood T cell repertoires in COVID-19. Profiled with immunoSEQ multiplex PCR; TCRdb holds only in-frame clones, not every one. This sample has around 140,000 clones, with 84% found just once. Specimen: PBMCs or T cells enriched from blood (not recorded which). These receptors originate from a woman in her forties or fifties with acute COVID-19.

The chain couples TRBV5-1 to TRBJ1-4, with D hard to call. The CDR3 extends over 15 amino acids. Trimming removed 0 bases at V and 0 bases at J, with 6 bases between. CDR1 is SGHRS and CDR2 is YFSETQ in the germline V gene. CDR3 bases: TGCGCCAGCAGCTTGGGTCCTGCAACTAATGAAAAACTGTTTTTT. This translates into CASSLGPATNEKLFF. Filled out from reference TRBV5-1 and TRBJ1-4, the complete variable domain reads KAGVTQTPRYLIKTRGQQVTLSCSPISGHRSVSWYQQTPGQGLQFLFEYFSETQRNKGNFPGRFSGRQFSNSRSEMNVSTLELGDSALYLCASSLGPATNEKLFFGSGTQLSVL.

CDR3 sequence (DNA): TGTGCCACCAGCAGCCATATATCCGACGGGAGCTCTGGAAACACCATATATTTT. This translates into CATSSHISDGSSGNTIYF. The chain recombines TRBV15 with TRBJ1-3; D unresolved. Trimming stripped 3 bases from V and 0 bases from J, with 18 bases between. The germline gives CDR1 LNHNV, CDR2 YYDKDF (reference sequence). This CDR3 region has 18 residues. The full variable domain, in which reference TRBV15 and TRBJ1-3 provide the parts outside the CDR3, is DAMVIQNPRYQVTQFGKPVTLSCSQTLNHNVMYWYQQKSSQAPKLLFHYYDKDFNNEADTPDNFQSRRPNTSFCFLDIRSPGLGDTAMYLCATSSHISDGSSGNTIYFGEGSWLTVV.

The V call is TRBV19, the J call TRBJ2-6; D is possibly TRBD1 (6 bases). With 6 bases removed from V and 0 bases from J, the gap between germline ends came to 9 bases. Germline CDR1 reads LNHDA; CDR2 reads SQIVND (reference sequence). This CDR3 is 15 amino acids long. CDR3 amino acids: CASSRRGSGANVLTF. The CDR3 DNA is TGTGCCAGTAGCCGCAGGGGCTCTGGGGCCAACGTCCTGACTTTC.